This TCR beta chain comes out of a study of shared clonotypes between healthy human individuals. The overall study: There were three CD4 naive, three CD4 memory, two CD8 naive and one CD8 memory plates per donor.

Data came from immunoSEQ multiplex PCR; TCRdb stores just in-frame clones and leaves some out. The table shows about 2.1 million clones, with 93% occurring only once. Germline loops: CDR1 SQVTM, CDR2 ANQGSEA. The CDR3 is 18 amino acids. Unmatched junction bases numbered 10, after V lost 1 base and J lost 3 bases. Naive CD8 populations comprised CD45RO-negative cells positively selected for CCR7, excluding terminally differentiated effector memory CD45RA+ cells. The chain uses TRBV29-1 and TRBJ2-1; 12 bases align to TRBD2. This receptor was obtained from a man between 18 and 35 years old in good health. Some clones in this sample may be carry-over from other donors' samples. Material for sequencing was naive CD8+ T cells from PBMCs. The CDR3 spells CSVEGGLAGARNYNEQFF. The CDR3 DNA is TGCAGCGTTGAAGGGGGACTAGCGGGTGCTAGGAACTACAATGAGCAGTTCTTC.